This T cell receptor beta chain was observed in a study of cytotoxic CD8 clonotypes in ibrutinib-treated CLL. Study context: Average yields of approximately 260,000 productive templates and 94,082 productive rearrangements characterized the samples.

Points on this clone: The antigen is undetermined.

TCR beta libraries used 2 to 2.5 micrograms of genomic DNA from cryopreserved PBMCs. Only in-frame clones appear in the TCRdb table, and some are missing; sequencing was by immunoSEQ multiplex PCR. The sample includes 140,000 to 150,000 clones, 75% to 80% of them seen just once. V lost 4 bases and J lost 1, with 1 base in between. CDR3 length equals 10 residues. Germline V gene lookup returns CDR1 SQVTM and CDR2 ANQGSEA. General observations from the study: Researchers report that baseline clonality outpaced age-matched healthy donors and tracked circulating CD8+ T-cell counts. Having risen at ibrutinib response, clonality had fallen back toward baseline by progression.

The specimen comprised PBMCs, sampled after 24 months of ibrutinib treatment. The receptor was derived from a human donor with chronic lymphocytic leukemia. The chain combines TRBV29-1 with TRBJ2-5; D is uncertain. The CDR3 loop reads CSVGQETQYF. The CDR3 nucleotides read TGCAGCGTTGGCCAAGAGACCCAGTACTTC.